This TCR beta chain was recovered during a study of T-cell reconstitution after alpha-beta-depleted transplantation in children. TCRbeta library construction was performed incorporating unique molecular identifiers. TCRdb fed the PCR reads into MiXCR, producing one record per CDR3 protein. The data hold under 350,000 distinct CDR3 sequences, with roughly 9.5% observed a single time. The CDR3 spans 13 residues. Trimming cost V 2 bases and J 7 bases, with 10 bases left between them. The germline V gene has CDR1 SGHRS and CDR2 YFSETQ. Sequences were derived from PBMCs from the stem cell graft donor, sampled from the stem cell graft. This TCR was recovered from a human donor who donated a stem cell graft to a child with SCID. The chain joins TRBV5-1 to TRBJ2-1; D not resolved. Here the CDR3 reads CASSLDNLNEQFF. CDR3 DNA: TGCGCCAGCAGCTTAGACAACCTTAATGAGCAGTTCTTC.